This is a list of T cell receptor beta chains from one sample in a study of cytomegalovirus exposure and HLA in healthy donors. Profiled with immunoSEQ multiplex PCR; TCRdb holds only in-frame clones, not every one. The data contain around 170,000 clones, 80% to 85% of them singletons. The sample was PBMCs. Source of these receptors: a man aged 35-49 years in good health and CMV-seropositive. Each CDR3 is given with its conserved first and last residue. D genes are given only for firm matches. The listing skips clone size in some rows; elsewhere it reads once, few, many or a size class.

CDR3aa: CAWRDSRGAKNIQYF
CDR3nt: TGTGCCTGGAGGGATTCCAGGGGGGCCAAAAACATTCAGTACTTC
len: 15
d_gene: TRBD1
abundance: once
v_gene: TRBV30
j_gene: TRBJ2-4

CDR3aa: CASRSTASSGNTIYF
CDR3nt: TGTGCCAGCAGATCGACAGCAAGCTCTGGAAACACCATATATTTT
len: 15
d_gene: .
abundance: .
v_gene: TRBV2
j_gene: TRBJ1-3

CDR3aa: CASSRNQNQPQHF
CDR3nt: TGTGCCAGTAGTCGAAACCAGAATCAGCCCCAGCATTTT
len: 13
d_gene: .
abundance: .
v_gene: TRBV19
j_gene: TRBJ1-5

CDR3aa: CASSPPDTLYGYTF
CDR3nt: TGTGCCAGCAGCCCGCCCGACACCCTCTATGGCTACACCTTC
len: 14
d_gene: .
abundance: .
v_gene: TRBV11-2
j_gene: TRBJ1-2

CDR3aa: CASSLQGPGNTIYF
CDR3nt: TGTGCCAGCAGCTTACAGGGGCCTGGAAACACCATATATTTT
len: 14
d_gene: .
abundance: .
v_gene: TRBV11-3
j_gene: TRBJ1-3

CDR3aa: CASSHQGLNEQYF
CDR3nt: TGCGCCAGCAGCCACCAGGGGTTAAACGAGCAGTACTTC
len: 13
d_gene: .
abundance: .
v_gene: TRBV4-3
j_gene: TRBJ2-7

CDR3aa: CASSPQGNEQFF
CDR3nt: TGCGCCAGCAGCCCTCAGGGCAATGAGCAGTTCTTC
len: 12
d_gene: .
abundance: few
v_gene: TRBV5-1
j_gene: TRBJ2-1

CDR3aa: CASSLVAGFSGNTIYF
CDR3nt: TGTGCCAGCAGCTTAGTTGCAGGGTTCTCTGGAAACACCATATATTTT
len: 16
d_gene: .
abundance: .
v_gene: TRBV11-2
j_gene: TRBJ1-3

CDR3aa: CASSAGGSYGYTF
CDR3nt: TGTGCCAGCAGCGCGGGTGGCTCCTATGGCTACACCTTC
len: 13
d_gene: .
abundance: .
v_gene: TRBV9
j_gene: TRBJ1-2

CDR3aa: CASSPTGINTGELFF
CDR3nt: TGTGCCAGCAGCCCGACAGGGATAAACACCGGGGAGCTGTTTTTT
len: 15
d_gene: TRBD1
abundance: .
v_gene: TRBV7-9
j_gene: TRBJ2-2